These 18 T cell receptor beta chains share one sample of origin, sequenced in a study of OX40 agonist ivuxolimab in advanced cancers. Sequenced by immunoSEQ multiplex PCR; TCRdb stores in-frame clones only, minus some. The table shows approximately 71,000 clones, with roughly 82% occurring only once. The source was CD4+ or CD8+ T cells sorted from blood, collected in a trial of the OX40 agonist ivuxolimab. Every receptor here comes from an adult with an advanced solid tumor such as melanoma, head and neck, liver or kidney cancer.

The chain links TRBV18 to TRBJ1-1; D uncertain. The germline V gene encodes CDR1 KGHSH and CDR2 LQKENI. Between the trimmed V and J ends, which lost 6 bases and 5 bases, there was a span of 10 bases. This CDR3 is 12 amino acids long. CDR3 protein: CASSSGATEAFF. CDR3 coding DNA: TGTGCCAGCTCGTCAGGTGCGACTGAAGCTTTCTTT.

This clone was counted a few times. The chain recombines TRBV10-3 with TRBJ2-3; 13 nucleotides line up with TRBD2. After removal of 2 bases from V and 2 bases from J, the junction contained 1 base not matched to a gene. CDR1 and CDR2 (germline): ENHRY, SYGVKD. CDR3 size: 16 residues. The CDR3 is CAISEGLAGATDTQYF. In DNA, the CDR3 is TGTGCCATCAGTGAGGGACTAGCGGGAGCCACAGATACGCAGTATTTT.

The CDR3 nucleotides read TGTGCCAGCAGCTTAGAGGGACCGGGCGCCGAGCAGTACTTC. Translating gives CASSLEGPGAEQYF. The J gene is TRBJ2-7, the V gene TRBV7-2; D is tentatively TRBD1 or TRBD2 (5 bases each). The length of the CDR3 is 14 residues. Germline loops: CDR1 SGHTA, CDR2 FQGNSA. The ends were cut back, 1 base at V and 6 bases at J, with 13 bases in the middle.

The table lists this clone with many counts. The chain couples TRBV19 to TRBJ1-2; the D gene is possibly TRBD1 (5 bases). The CDR3 runs to 14 residues. Germline CDR1 LNHDA, CDR2 SQIVND (reference sequence). The V and J ends lost 5 bases and 8 bases respectively, with 18 bases between them. The CDR3 loop reads CASSPGRLGDGYTF. Here the CDR3 DNA reads TGTGCCAGTAGTCCCGGACGGTTGGGGGACGGCTACACCTTC.

This clone was counted a single time. The rearrangement uses TRBV7-2 and TRBJ1-1; no definite D call. CDR1 is SGHTA and CDR2 is FQGNSA in the germline V gene. This CDR3 spans 11 amino acids. The ends were cut back, 3 bases at V and 1 base at J, with 0 bases in the middle. CDR3 bases: TGTGCCAGCAGCTTGAACACTGAAGCTTTCTTT. Its protein is CASSLNTEAFF.

The chain joins TRBV4-3 to TRBJ2-1; 12 nucleotides align to TRBD2. The CDR3 runs 17 residues. Germline V CDR1 and CDR2: LGHNA, YSLEER. Trimming took 2 bases from V and 8 from J; bases not matched to a gene: 10. The CDR3 DNA follows: TGCGCCAGCAGCCAATGGACTAGCGGGAACACAGGGGATGAGCAGTTCTTC. It encodes CASSQWTSGNTGDEQFF.

The CDR3 nucleotides read TGTGCCAGCAGTTTCCCCGACAGGGGTCTTTGGGAGCAGTACTTC. Protein: CASSFPDRGLWEQYF. This chain uses TRBV28 with TRBJ2-7, with 8 nucleotides matching TRBD1. The V segment lost 3 bases and the J segment 7 bases; nucleotides outside the gene matches: 11. Looked up from germline, CDR1 is MDHEN and CDR2 is SYDVKM. The CDR3 runs 15 residues.

In its sample, this clone was seen a few times. The V and J genes are TRBV28 and TRBJ2-1, with unresolved D. V lost 3 bases to trimming and J lost 3 bases, with 18 bases between them. CDR1 is MDHEN, CDR2 SYDVKM, per germline. The length of the CDR3 is 17 residues. The chain's CDR3 is CASSFSGVETFYNEQFF. CDR3 coding DNA: TGTGCCAGCAGTTTTTCAGGTGTCGAGACCTTCTACAATGAGCAGTTCTTC.

This chain uses TRBV23-1 with TRBJ2-1; the D gene is possibly TRBD1 (5 bases). TRBV23-1 is an ORF, and what it does is uncertain. The CDR3 runs to 23 residues. Trimming shortened V by 3 bases and J by 3 bases, and 36 bases separated the two germline ends. The CDR3 loop is CASSQPSSGPPGELHLHYNEQFF. The CDR3 DNA sequence: TGCGCCAGCAGTCAGCCTTCCTCAGGGCCACCAGGCGAGTTGCATTTACACTACAATGAGCAGTTCTTC.

The chain employs TRBV7-9 and TRBJ2-2, with D perhaps TRBD1 (5 bases). CDR3 size: 16 residues. CDR1 is SEHNR, CDR2 FQNEAQ, per germline (reference sequence). V was trimmed by 4 bases and J by 0 bases, leaving 12 bases between them. The CDR3, as DNA: TGTGCCAGCAGCTCCTGGCCAGGGTCGAACACCGGGGAGCTGTTTTTT. It codes for CASSSWPGSNTGELFF.

There are a few counts of this clone. The chain carries TRBV2 and TRBJ2-1; 11 bases line up with TRBD2. Per germline, CDR1 SNHLY and CDR2 FYNNEI. Trimming cost V 3 bases and J 7 bases; bases outside gene matches: 17. The CDR3 is made up of 19 amino acids. In DNA form, the CDR3 reads TGTGCCAGCAGTGACCGACTAGCGGGGACACCCGGCTCAGGGAATGAGCAGTTCTTC. Amino acid sequence: CASSDRLAGTPGSGNEQFF.

V gene TRBV2 combines with J gene TRBJ1-1, with 7 bases fitting TRBD1. Germline CDR1 and CDR2: SNHLY and FYNNEI. This CDR3 is 13 amino acids long. The V gene end was trimmed by 7 bases and the J gene end by 5 bases; junction bases not matched to a gene: 7. The CDR3 protein is CASNRQGATEAFF. As DNA, the CDR3 is TGTGCCAGCAACAGACAGGGAGCGACTGAAGCTTTCTTT.

A single count supports this clone. The chain employs TRBV11-2 and TRBJ1-2; D perhaps matches TRBD1 (6 bases). The germline CDR1 and CDR2 sequences are SGHAT and FQNNGV. V lost 4 bases to trimming and J lost 4 bases, with 10 bases between them. The CDR3 is made up of 13 amino acids. CDR3 in DNA: TGTGCCAGCAGCTCTGGGGGGCCCTATGGCTACACCTTC. Protein product: CASSSGGPYGYTF.

The chain uses TRBV5-1 and TRBJ1-4, with D perhaps matching TRBD1 (5 bases). The germline V and J ends were trimmed by 0 bases and 3 bases, with 15 bases remaining between them. From germline, CDR1 is SGHRS and CDR2 YFSETQ. The CDR3 length is 17 residues. The CDR3 DNA reads TGCGCCAGCAGCTTGGACTCACACAGGACTTCTAATGAAAAACTGTTTTTT. This translates into CASSLDSHRTSNEKLFF. The complete variable domain, with remaining parts taken from reference TRBV5-1 and TRBJ1-4, reads KAGVTQTPRYLIKTRGQQVTLSCSPISGHRSVSWYQQTPGQGLQFLFEYFSETQRNKGNFPGRFSGRQFSNSRSEMNVSTLELGDSALYLCASSLDSHRTSNEKLFFGSGTQLSVL.

The chain couples TRBV25-1 to TRBJ2-5; the D gene is possibly TRBD2 (5 bases). The CDR3 loop spans 14 amino acids. Between the trimmed V and J ends, which lost 5 bases and 6 bases, there was a span of 16 bases. Germline V CDR1 and CDR2: MGHDK, SYGVNS. CDR3: CASSLPGSEKTQYF. The DNA of the CDR3 is TGTGCCAGCAGTTTGCCGGGATCCGAGAAGACCCAGTACTTC.

The chain couples TRBV18 to TRBJ1-2; 9 bases align to TRBD1. Germline V gene sequence: CDR1 KGHSH, CDR2 LQKENI. This CDR3 has 14 residues. J was trimmed by 5 bases and V by 4 bases; bases with no gene match: 5. The CDR3 nucleotides are TGTGCCAGCTCACTTGAGGACAGGGGATATGGCTACACCTTC. Translation: CASSLEDRGYGYTF.

The chain has TRBV19 and TRBJ2-3, with D perhaps TRBD1 or TRBD2 (7 bases each). The CDR3 runs 17 residues. Germline-derived CDR1 and CDR2 are LNHDA and SQIVND (reference sequence). V was cut by 2 bases and J by 2 bases, with 17 bases left in between. The CDR3 coding sequence is TGTGCCAGTAGTATAATCAGGGAGGGACAGTACACAGATACGCAGTATTTT. Amino acid sequence: CASSIIREGQYTDTQYF.

The rearrangement links TRBV5-6 to TRBJ2-5; unclear D gene. The J call may be in error: the DNA end matches TRBJ2-7 better. The CDR3 runs to 14 residues. The germline CDR1 and CDR2 sequences are SGHDT and YYEEEE. Written as DNA, the CDR3 is TGTGCCAGCAGCCCTACATACCAGATCTACGAGCAGTACTTC. Translation gives CASSPTYQIYEQYF.